The T cell receptor beta chain described here comes from a study of response to subunit inactivated influenza vaccine. Study conclusions and caveats: Each seasonal influenza vaccination recruits few new T cells, the authors suggested.

About this clonotype itself: The antigen is unknown.

Via MiXCR, TCRdb re-called the RT-PCR reads, giving one row per CDR3 protein. The sample lists 530,000 or so distinct CDR3 sequences, 14% occurring once. Germline assignment: CDR1 DFQATT and CDR2 SNEGSKA (reference sequence). Trimming at V came to 3 bases and at J to 6 bases, leaving 6 bases not matched to a gene. The CDR3 is made up of 14 amino acids. This receptor was taken from a man aged 45 to 65 who received an inactivated influenza vaccine. The sample was PBMCs from blood, taken about 13 days after vaccination. V gene TRBV20-1 combines with J gene TRBJ2-2; TRBD2 matches at 8 bases. The CDR3 coding sequence is TGCAGTGCTAGGGGGACTAGTGGGTCCGGGGAGCTGTTTTTT. This sequence encodes CSARGTSGSGELFF.